This T cell receptor (beta chain) derives from a study of blood T cells in healthy people across ages. Study-level results: A roughly linear age-dependent decrease characterized TCR beta diversity per million T cells.

Together with a sample-barcoded 5' primer, a J-beta primer mix was included in a second PCR lasting 7 to 11 cycles. Via MiXCR, TCRdb re-called the 5' RACE reads, giving one row per CDR3 protein. The table lists 700,000 or so distinct CDR3 sequences, about a fifth of them singletons. Every participating donor contributed roughly 10 milliliters of peripheral blood through a draw. Researchers isolated at least 6 million PBMCs per sample. Regarding this clonotype: Its antigen is undetermined. One end of the junction fails to match germline, which may point to a read error.

Sequencing was done on a sample of blood. This clonotype was sampled from a man aged 70 or older in good health.

The CDR3 DNA reads as TGTGCCGGCTCACCACCCCTCACAGAGACCCAGTACTTC. Protein: CAGSPPLTETQYF. The chain is built from TRBV18 and TRBJ2-5; D not certain. The CDR3 runs 13 residues. The germline V gene has CDR1 KGHSH and CDR2 LQKENI.